These T cell receptor beta chains were read from a single sample in a study of regulatory T cells in long-lasting Graves disease. TCRdb passed the multiplex PCR reads through MiXCR, listing each CDR3 protein once. The sample has about 460,000 distinct CDR3 sequences, roughly 23% seen once. The specimen comprised peripheral blood mononuclear cells (PBMCs), sampled when the disease was refractory, from a patient treated with antithyroid drugs. These receptors were taken from a female donor with Graves disease. The CDR3 runs from the conserved cysteine through the conserved F or W. A D gene is named only where the DNA matches it firmly. Clone size is given for some rows only: seen once, a few or many times, or a class if the clone is expanded.

clone size,J gene,V gene,D gene,CDR3 protein,CDR3 DNA
many,TRBJ2-7,TRBV11-2,TRBD2,CASTGTSGDSWEQYF,TGTGCCAGCACCGGGACTAGCGGGGACTCCTGGGAGCAGTACTTC
many,TRBJ1-1,TRBV20-1,-,CSASGPGGTEAFF,TGCAGTGCTAGTGGCCCGGGGGGTACTGAAGCTTTCTTT
many,TRBJ2-7,TRBV7-9,-,CASSLGEPGWEQYF,TGTGCCAGCAGCTTAGGTGAACCGGGCTGGGAGCAGTACTTC
many,TRBJ1-2,TRBV28,-,CASSLIPDLYGYTF,TGTGCCAGCAGTTTAATACCCGACCTCTATGGCTACACCTTC
many,TRBJ2-7,TRBV28,TRBD2,CATYGTSGKFSYEQYF,TGTGCCACCTACGGGACTAGCGGGAAGTTTTCCTACGAGCAGTACTTC
-,TRBJ2-5,TRBV29-1,-,CSVVRQRVETQYF,TGCAGCGTTGTTCGACAGAGGGTCGAGACCCAGTACTTC
-,TRBJ2-1,TRBV28,-,CASGDLYNEQFF,TGTGCCAGCGGAGATCTGTACAATGAGCAGTTCTTC
few,TRBJ1-2,TRBV20-1,TRBD1,CSAPGGDYGYTF,TGCAGTGCTCCAGGGGGCGACTATGGCTACACCTTC
-,TRBJ2-7,TRBV28,-,CASSSTPGSGYEQYF,TGTGCCAGCAGTTCCACACCCGGGAGTGGGTACGAGCAGTACTTC
-,TRBJ1-1,TRBV6-2/TRBV6-3,-,CASSYVLRDLNTEAFF,TGTGCCAGCAGTTATGTTCTTCGGGATTTGAACACTGAAGCTTTCTTT
many,TRBJ2-7,TRBV28,TRBD2,CASSPSRTSVLGEQYF,TGTGCCAGCAGTCCCTCAAGGACTAGCGTTCTTGGCGAGCAGTACTTC
-,TRBJ1-1,TRBV30,-,CACTLNTEAFF,TGTGCCTGTACGCTGAACACTGAAGCTTTCTTT
-,TRBJ2-3,TRBV11-2,-,CASSLSVGEDTQYF,TGTGCCAGCAGCTTATCGGTAGGGGAAGATACGCAGTATTTT
few,TRBJ1-5,TRBV11-3,TRBD1,CASRGTVHSNQPQHF,TGTGCCAGCAGGGGGACAGTCCATAGCAATCAGCCCCAGCATTTT
few,TRBJ1-3,TRBV12-3/TRBV12-4,-,CASSFYSSGNTIYF,TGTGCCAGCAGTTTTTACAGCTCTGGAAACACCATATATTTT
many,TRBJ1-1,TRBV7-3,-,CASSAGRGENTEAFF,TGTGCCAGCAGCGCGGGGAGGGGGGAAAACACTGAAGCTTTCTTT
many,TRBJ1-4,TRBV20-1,TRBD1,CSARAPRTGLLVDEKLFF,TGCAGTGCTAGAGCCCCCCGGACAGGGCTCTTGGTGGATGAAAAACTGTTTTTT
-,TRBJ2-5,TRBV18,-,CASSPGGKTQYF,TGTGCCAGCTCACCGGGTGGAAAGACCCAGTACTTC
-,TRBJ1-5,TRBV2,TRBD1,CASSPGTGLPQPQHF,TGTGCCAGCAGCCCCGGGACAGGGCTTCCTCAGCCCCAGCATTTT
few,TRBJ1-2,TRBV28,-,CASRNQDGRTRGYTF,TGTGCCAGCAGAAATCAGGACGGGCGTACTAGGGGCTACACCTTC
many,TRBJ2-7,TRBV14,-,CASSQVKGLGYEQYF,TGTGCCAGCAGCCAAGTCAAGGGATTAGGCTACGAGCAGTACTTC
-,TRBJ2-5,TRBV5-1,-,CATERGKQETQYF,TGCGCCACGGAGAGAGGGAAACAAGAGACCCAGTACTTC
many,TRBJ1-2,TRBV6-1,-,CASSLEGNNYGYTF,TGTGCCAGCAGTCTTGAGGGGAACAACTATGGCTACACCTTC
-,TRBJ2-5,TRBV27,TRBD2,CASRGIGAGEETQYF,TGTGCCAGCAGGGGGATTGGAGCGGGGGAAGAGACCCAGTACTTC
many,TRBJ1-1,TRBV20-1,-,CSASLPGRVNTEAFF,TGCAGTGCTAGTCTCCCAGGCAGAGTGAACACTGAAGCTTTCTTT
many,TRBJ1-1,TRBV27,-,CASSYRRNTEAFF,TGTGCCAGCAGTTACAGGAGGAACACTGAAGCTTTCTTT
-,TRBJ2-1,TRBV20-1,-,CSATSYPLGNEQFF,TGCAGTGCGACCAGTTATCCCTTAGGGAATGAGCAGTTCTTC
once,TRBJ1-5,TRBV19,-,CASKVSRGEFNQPQHF,TGTGCCAGTAAAGTTAGCAGGGGCGAATTCAATCAGCCCCAGCATTTT
-,TRBJ1-4,TRBV7-2,TRBD1,CASRLQGLLANEKLFF,TGTGCCAGCAGATTACAGGGGTTGTTGGCTAATGAAAAACTGTTTTTT
few,TRBJ2-5,TRBV24-1,-,CATSDFNWAGGEETQYF,TGTGCCACCAGTGATTTTAATTGGGCAGGGGGGGAGGAGACCCAGTACTTC
-,TRBJ1-2,TRBV5-6,-,CASSLKGGYGYTF,TGTGCCAGCAGCCTAAAAGGAGGGTATGGCTACACCTTC
few,TRBJ1-2,TRBV19,-,CASSTRPVERANYGYTF,TGTGCCAGTAGTACCCGACCCGTTGAGAGAGCTAACTATGGCTACACCTTC
-,TRBJ2-5,TRBV9,-,CASSILGTSGETQYF,TGTGCCAGCAGCATTCTAGGGACCTCGGGGGAGACCCAGTACTTC
-,TRBJ2-7,TRBV29-1,TRBD1,CSVTGGGYEQYF,TGCAGCGTCACAGGGGGCGGTTACGAGCAGTACTTC
few,TRBJ2-6,TRBV30,-,CAWSPPGAAGANVLTF,TGTGCCTGGAGTCCCCCGGGGGCGGCTGGGGCCAACGTCCTGACTTTC
many,TRBJ1-1,TRBV2,-,CASSPNTGPTEAFF,TGTGCCAGCAGTCCTAATACAGGGCCCACTGAAGCTTTCTTT
-,TRBJ2-7,TRBV20-1,TRBD1,CSAYPGQGGYEQYF,TGCAGTGCTTACCCGGGACAGGGGGGCTACGAGCAGTACTTC
few,TRBJ1-2,TRBV29-1,-,CSVAADTGSYGYTF,TGCAGCGTTGCTGCCGATACGGGCTCCTATGGCTACACCTTC
many,TRBJ1-5,TRBV29-1,-,CSVADSGQPQHF,TGCAGCGTAGCGGACAGCGGTCAGCCCCAGCATTTT
many,TRBJ2-7,TRBV14,-,CASSHGTSEQYF,TGTGCCAGCAGCCACGGGACATCTGAGCAGTACTTC
many,TRBJ2-7,TRBV28,TRBD2,CASSFLAGGAYEQYF,TGTGCCAGCAGTTTCCTAGCGGGAGGGGCCTACGAGCAGTACTTC
few,TRBJ2-7,TRBV7-2,-,CASSLVSGEGVEQYF,TGTGCCAGCAGCTTAGTGTCTGGGGAAGGTGTCGAGCAGTACTTC
many,TRBJ2-5,TRBV28,-,CASRSGGGETQYF,TGTGCCAGCAGAAGCGGAGGCGGGGAAACCCAGTACTTC
few,TRBJ1-6,TRBV7-9,-,CASSLSVVSPLHF,TGTGCCAGCAGCTTATCCGTGGTTTCACCCCTCCACTTT
few,TRBJ1-1,TRBV29-1,-,CSVSLLEDTEAFF,TGCAGCGTTTCCCTCCTAGAGGATACTGAAGCTTTCTTT
many,TRBJ1-6,TRBV7-8,-,CASSLIGPPNSPLHF,TGTGCCAGCAGCTTAATTGGGCCTCCTAATTCACCCCTCCACTTT
-,TRBJ1-1,TRBV7-2,-,CASSLASGVGAEAFF,TGTGCCAGCAGCTTAGCTTCAGGAGTGGGCGCTGAAGCTTTCTTT
-,TRBJ1-4,TRBV20-1,-,CSAREGDEKLFF,TGCAGTGCTAGAGAAGGGGATGAAAAACTGTTTTTT
few,TRBJ1-1,TRBV4-3,-,CASSQSPATEAFF,TGCGCCAGCAGCCAGAGCCCGGCGACTGAAGCTTTCTTT
few,TRBJ2-3,TRBV6-2/TRBV6-3,-,CASTYSPDPPDTQYF,TGTGCCAGCACCTATAGCCCCGATCCACCAGATACGCAGTATTTT
-,TRBJ2-1,TRBV5-4,TRBD2,CASSLLGAGYREQFF,TGTGCCAGCAGCTTGTTAGGAGCGGGATATCGTGAGCAGTTCTTC
-,TRBJ2-7,TRBV30,-,CALQSMSYEQYF,TGTGCCTTACAGAGCATGTCCTACGAGCAGTACTTC
-,TRBJ2-7,TRBV6-1,-,CASRGTGIGRYEQYF,TGTGCCAGCAGGGGCACAGGGATAGGACGCTACGAGCAGTACTTC
many,TRBJ2-5,TRBV28,-,CASSLRVATQETQYF,TGTGCCAGCAGTTTACGGGTTGCCACTCAAGAGACCCAGTACTTC
many,TRBJ1-1,TRBV6-5,-,CASSSPPGVYTEAFF,TGTGCCAGCAGTTCTCCCCCTGGGGTGTACACTGAAGCTTTCTTT
many,TRBJ2-3,TRBV28,-,CASSNPPGTTDTQYF,TGTGCCAGCAGTAACCCCCCGGGAACCACAGATACGCAGTATTTT
many,TRBJ2-2,TRBV7-9,-,CASSLGGRTIHTGELFF,TGTGCCAGCAGCTTAGGGGGTAGGACCATTCACACCGGGGAGCTGTTTTTT
many,TRBJ2-7,TRBV28,-,CASRSLGEQYF,TGTGCCAGCAGATCTCTGGGGGAGCAGTACTTC
many,TRBJ1-4,TRBV11-2,-,CASSLVANQMGKLFF,TGTGCCAGCAGCTTAGTAGCCAACCAAATGGGAAAACTGTTTTTT